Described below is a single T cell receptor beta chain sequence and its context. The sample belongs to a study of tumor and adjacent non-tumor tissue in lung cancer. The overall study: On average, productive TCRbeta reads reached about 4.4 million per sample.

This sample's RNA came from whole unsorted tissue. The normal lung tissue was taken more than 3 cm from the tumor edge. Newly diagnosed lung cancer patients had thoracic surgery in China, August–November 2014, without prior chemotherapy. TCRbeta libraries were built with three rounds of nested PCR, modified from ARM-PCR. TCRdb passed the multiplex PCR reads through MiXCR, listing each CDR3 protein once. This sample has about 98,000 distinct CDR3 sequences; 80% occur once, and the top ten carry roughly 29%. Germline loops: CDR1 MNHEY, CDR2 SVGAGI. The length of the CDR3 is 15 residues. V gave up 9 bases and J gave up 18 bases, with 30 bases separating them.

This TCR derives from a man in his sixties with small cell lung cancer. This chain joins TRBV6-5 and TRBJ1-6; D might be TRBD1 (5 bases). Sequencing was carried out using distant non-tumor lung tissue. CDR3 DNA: TGTGCCAGTACCCGCCGGGGGGTGGGAGGATCACTCCACCACTTT. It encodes CASTRRGVGGSLHHF.